The source of this T cell receptor (beta chain) is a study of blood T cell repertoires in COVID-19. The repertoire was sequenced with immunoSEQ multiplex PCR; TCRdb's copy has only in-frame clones and lacks some. This table holds about 150,000 clones, approximately 84% found once. Trimming removed 8 bases from V and 4 bases from J, with 11 bases in between. CDR1 is MNHEY and CDR2 is SVGAGI in the germline V gene. The CDR3 spans 12 residues. This TCR was recovered from a woman of 80 years or more with COVID-19, enrolled during active disease. The sample comprised peripheral blood. This rearrangement joins TRBV6-5 to TRBJ1-2, with D perhaps matching TRBD1 (5 bases). CDR3 bases: TGTGCCAGCTCACGGGGGAGCTATGGCTACACCTTC. Translated, it gives CASSRGSYGYTF.